This T cell receptor beta chain comes out of a study of blood T cell repertoires in COVID-19. Study summary: Spain, Italy and the United States supplied samples that represented acute and convalescent COVID-19. T cells, B-cell-depleted T cells, or PBMCs supplied cDNA or gDNA.

Germline V gene data show CDR1 as SGHTA and CDR2 as FQGNSA. The CDR3 length is 16 residues. V was clipped by 5 bases and J by 12 bases; unmatched bases: 19. Original processing methods: Amplification of reference gene primers was used by the study to estimate nucleated cell counts. TCRdb's table, derived via immunoSEQ multiplex PCR, lists solely in-frame clones and lacks some. The D gene and trimming were derived from the DNA, and the V and J assignments and clone size from that table. The table has just under 35,000 clones, 90% to 95% seen once; the top ten hold approximately 41%. The chain employs TRBV7-2 and TRBJ2-1; 7 bases are shared with TRBD1. This receptor was identified in a man in his 60s with active or convalescent COVID-19. Source material: peripheral blood. CDR3 loop: CASSPPRGWFLKGQFF. CDR3 coding DNA: TGTGCCAGCAGCCCTCCCAGGGGGTGGTTTTTGAAGGGGCAGTTCTTC.